Each of the 8 T cell receptor beta chains below was sequenced from the same sample in a study of spatial heterogeneity in lung cancer. TCRdb passed the 5' RACE reads through MiXCR, listing each CDR3 protein once. The table has around 47,000 distinct CDR3 sequences, around 7.7% seen once. Noted time point: blood at routine non-recurrence follow-up after resection. Tumor, nontumor lung or frozen PBMC supplied whole RNA, sequenced without sorting. Sequencing was performed on PBMCs, taken at follow-up. Receptors originate from a female donor with early-stage non-small cell lung cancer.

Many counts were recorded for this clonotype. This sequence joins TRBV24-1 and TRBJ1-2; D gene ambiguous. Germline V gene lookup returns CDR1 KGHDR and CDR2 SFDVKD. V was trimmed by 2 bases and J by 0 bases, leaving 9 bases between them. The CDR3 extends over 15 amino acids. CDR3 amino acids: CATSDSGGANYGYTF. DNA of the CDR3: TGTGCCACCAGTGATTCTGGCGGCGCTAACTATGGCTACACCTTC.

The sample holds a few counts of this clonotype. V gene TRBV27 combines with J gene TRBJ2-3; 9 nucleotides match TRBD2. Germline loops: CDR1 MNHEY, CDR2 SMNVEV (reference sequence). Trimming cost V 7 bases and J 5 bases; bases outside gene matches: 7. This CDR3 region has 14 residues. The CDR3 DNA reads as TGTGCCAGCAAGGAGGCGGGGGGGCAAGATACGCAGTATTTT. It codes for CASKEAGGQDTQYF.

This clonotype was detected only once. The gene calls are TRBV20-1 and TRBJ2-5; TRBD2 agrees at 8 bases. Per germline, CDR1 DFQATT and CDR2 SNEGSKA (reference sequence). The CDR3 extends over 12 amino acids. The V segment lost 4 bases and the J segment 4 bases; nucleotides outside the gene matches: 2. CDR3 sequence: CSAKSGRETQYF. The CDR3 DNA reads as TGCAGTGCTAAGAGCGGGAGAGAGACCCAGTACTTC.

This clonotype turned up a few times. This rearrangement joins TRBV20-1 to TRBJ2-6; D is uncertain. The CDR3 loop spans 15 amino acids. The V gene lost 5 bases and the J gene lost 0 bases, with 11 bases spanning the gap. CDR1 DFQATT and CDR2 SNEGSKA come from the germline V gene (reference sequence). CDR3: CSAQPLISGANVLTF. CDR3 nucleotides: TGCAGTGCTCAACCTCTAATCTCTGGGGCCAACGTCCTGACTTTC.

About this clonotype: Since no conserved phenylalanine or tryptophan closes the CDR3, a read error is the likely cause. The chain recombines TRBV2 with TRBJ2-1; D gene unclear. Germline V gene sequence: CDR1 SNHLY, CDR2 FYNNEI. The CDR3 covers 16 residues. The germline V and J ends were trimmed by 0 bases and 10 bases, with 19 bases remaining between them. The CDR3 DNA reads as TGTGCCAGCAGTGAAGCGCTTAGGCTATTCACCCCAGAGCAGTTCATC. Residues: CASSEALRLFTPEQFI.

This clonotype occurred many times. The V call is TRBV6-2 or TRBV6-3, the J call TRBJ1-1, with D maybe TRBD1 (5 bases). The CDR3 covers 14 residues. Germline V gene lookup returns CDR1 MNHEY and CDR2 SVGEGT. V gave up 4 bases and J gave up 0 bases, with 9 bases separating them. CDR3 residues: CASSSGHLNTEAFF. CDR3 nucleotides: TGTGCCAGCAGTTCCGGACACCTGAACACTGAAGCTTTCTTT.

This clonotype occurred many times. The rearrangement uses TRBV29-1 and TRBJ2-3, with 7 positions matching TRBD1. Germline V gene sequence: CDR1 SQVTM, CDR2 ANQGSEA. The CDR3 totals 14 residues. V lost 3 bases and J lost 5; bases outside the gene matches: 8. CDR3 bases: TGCAGCGTTGAGATAAGGGGGCCGGGAGATACGCAGTATTTT. Amino acids: CSVEIRGPGDTQYF.

This clonotype was detected many times. DNA of the CDR3: TGTGCCAGCCGAGGGGGGGGTTGGACACCCCTCCACTTT. This gives the protein CASRGGGWTPLHF. This rearrangement joins TRBV12-3 or TRBV12-4 to TRBJ1-6; D perhaps matches TRBD1 (6 bases). This CDR3 is built from 13 residues. The V end was cut by 8 bases, the J end by 11 bases, with 16 bases between.